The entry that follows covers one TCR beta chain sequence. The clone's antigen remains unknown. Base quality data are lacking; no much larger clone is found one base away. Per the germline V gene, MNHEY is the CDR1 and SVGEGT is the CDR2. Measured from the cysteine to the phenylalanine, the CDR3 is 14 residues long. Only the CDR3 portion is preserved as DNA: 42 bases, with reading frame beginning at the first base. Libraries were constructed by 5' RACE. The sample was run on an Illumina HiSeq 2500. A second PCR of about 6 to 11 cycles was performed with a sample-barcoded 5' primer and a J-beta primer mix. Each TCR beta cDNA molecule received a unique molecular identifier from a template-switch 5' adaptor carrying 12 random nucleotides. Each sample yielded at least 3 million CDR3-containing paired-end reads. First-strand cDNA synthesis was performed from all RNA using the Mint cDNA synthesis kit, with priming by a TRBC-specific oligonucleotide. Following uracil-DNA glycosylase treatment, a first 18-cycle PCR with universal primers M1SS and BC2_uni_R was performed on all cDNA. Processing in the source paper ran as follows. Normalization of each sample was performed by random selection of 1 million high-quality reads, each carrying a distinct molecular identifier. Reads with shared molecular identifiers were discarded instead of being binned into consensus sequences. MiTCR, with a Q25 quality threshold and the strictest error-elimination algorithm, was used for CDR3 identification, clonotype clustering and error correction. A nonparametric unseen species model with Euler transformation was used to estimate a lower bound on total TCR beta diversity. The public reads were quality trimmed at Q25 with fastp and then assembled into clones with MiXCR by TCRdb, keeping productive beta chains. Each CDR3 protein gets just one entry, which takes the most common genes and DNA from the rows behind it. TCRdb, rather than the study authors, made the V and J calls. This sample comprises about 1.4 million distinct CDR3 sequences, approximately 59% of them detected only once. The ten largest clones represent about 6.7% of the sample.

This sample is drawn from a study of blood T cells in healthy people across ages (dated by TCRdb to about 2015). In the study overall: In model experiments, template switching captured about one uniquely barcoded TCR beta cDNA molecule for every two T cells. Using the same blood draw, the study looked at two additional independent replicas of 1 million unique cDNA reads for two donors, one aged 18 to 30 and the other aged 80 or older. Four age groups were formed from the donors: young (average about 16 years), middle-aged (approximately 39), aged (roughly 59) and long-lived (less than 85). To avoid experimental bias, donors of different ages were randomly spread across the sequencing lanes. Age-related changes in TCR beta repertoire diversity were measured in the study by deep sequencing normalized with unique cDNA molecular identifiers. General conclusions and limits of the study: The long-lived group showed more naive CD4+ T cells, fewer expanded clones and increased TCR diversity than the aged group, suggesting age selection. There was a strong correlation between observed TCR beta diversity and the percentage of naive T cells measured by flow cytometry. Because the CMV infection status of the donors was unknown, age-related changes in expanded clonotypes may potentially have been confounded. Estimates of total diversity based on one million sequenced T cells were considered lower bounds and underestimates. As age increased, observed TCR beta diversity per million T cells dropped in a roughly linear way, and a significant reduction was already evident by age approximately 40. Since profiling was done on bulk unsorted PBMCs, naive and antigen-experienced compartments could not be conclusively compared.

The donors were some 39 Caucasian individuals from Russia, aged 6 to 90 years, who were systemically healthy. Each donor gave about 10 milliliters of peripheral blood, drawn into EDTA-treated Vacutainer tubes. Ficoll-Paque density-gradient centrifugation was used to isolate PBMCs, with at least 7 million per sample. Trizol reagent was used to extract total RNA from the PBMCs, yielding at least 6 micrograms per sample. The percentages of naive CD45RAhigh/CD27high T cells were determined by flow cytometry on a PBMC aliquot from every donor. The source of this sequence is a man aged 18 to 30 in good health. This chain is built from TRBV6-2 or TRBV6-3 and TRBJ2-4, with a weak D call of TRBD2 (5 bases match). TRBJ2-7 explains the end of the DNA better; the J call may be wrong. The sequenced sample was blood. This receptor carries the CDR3 CASAYGVWHYEQYF. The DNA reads TGTGCCAGCGCTTACGGGGTTTGGCACTACGAGCAGTACTTC.